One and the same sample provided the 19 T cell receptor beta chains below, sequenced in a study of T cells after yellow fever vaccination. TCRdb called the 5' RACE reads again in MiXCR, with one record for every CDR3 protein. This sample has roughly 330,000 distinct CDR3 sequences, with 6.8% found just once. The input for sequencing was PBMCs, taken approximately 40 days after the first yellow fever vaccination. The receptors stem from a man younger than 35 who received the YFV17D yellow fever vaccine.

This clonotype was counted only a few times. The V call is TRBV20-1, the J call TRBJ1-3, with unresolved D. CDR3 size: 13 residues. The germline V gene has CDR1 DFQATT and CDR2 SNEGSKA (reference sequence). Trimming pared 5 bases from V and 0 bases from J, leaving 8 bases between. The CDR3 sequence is CSAPGVSGNTIYF. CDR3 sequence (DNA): TGCAGTGCTCCTGGGGTCTCTGGAAACACCATATATTTT.

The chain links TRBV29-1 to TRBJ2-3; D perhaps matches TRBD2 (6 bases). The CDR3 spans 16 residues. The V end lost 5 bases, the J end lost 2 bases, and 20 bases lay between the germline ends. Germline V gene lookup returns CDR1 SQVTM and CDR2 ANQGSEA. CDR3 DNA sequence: TGCAGCGTTAGTAGGGGAACGGGAGCCCCCACAGATACGCAGTATTTT. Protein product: CSVSRGTGAPTDTQYF.

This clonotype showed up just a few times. Here the CDR3 reads CAITDTKSSTDTQYF. CDR3 nucleotide sequence: TGTGCCATCACGGACACAAAATCTAGCACAGATACGCAGTATTTT. The V call is TRBV10-3, the J call TRBJ2-3; D is perhaps TRBD1 (5 bases). The germline V gene has CDR1 ENHRY and CDR2 SYGVKD. The ends were cut back, 7 bases at V and 0 bases at J, with 14 bases in the middle. The CDR3 runs 15 residues.

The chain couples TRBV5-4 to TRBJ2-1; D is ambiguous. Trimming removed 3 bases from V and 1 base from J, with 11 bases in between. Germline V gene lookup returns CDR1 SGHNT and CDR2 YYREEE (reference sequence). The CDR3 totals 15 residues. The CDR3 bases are TGTGCCAGCAGCTCGTCCTCTGGTTCCTACAATGAGCAGTTCTTC. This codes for CASSSSSGSYNEQFF.

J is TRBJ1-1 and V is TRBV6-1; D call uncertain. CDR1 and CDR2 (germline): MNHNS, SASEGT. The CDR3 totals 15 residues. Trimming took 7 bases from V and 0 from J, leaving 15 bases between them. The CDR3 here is CASTLGGHLNTEAFF. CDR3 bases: TGTGCCAGCACCTTAGGAGGGCATCTGAACACTGAAGCTTTCTTT.

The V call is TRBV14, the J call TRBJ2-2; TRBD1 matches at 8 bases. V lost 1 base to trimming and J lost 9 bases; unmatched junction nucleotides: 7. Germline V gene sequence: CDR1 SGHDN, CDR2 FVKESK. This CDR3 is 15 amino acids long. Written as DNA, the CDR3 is TGTGCCAGCAGCCAAGTCCGGACAGGGCCAAGGGAGCTGTTTTTT. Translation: CASSQVRTGPRELFF.

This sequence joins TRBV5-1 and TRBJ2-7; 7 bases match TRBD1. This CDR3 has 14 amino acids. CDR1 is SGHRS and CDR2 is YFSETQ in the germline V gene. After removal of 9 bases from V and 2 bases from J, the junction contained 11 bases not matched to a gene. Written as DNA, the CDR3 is TGCGCCACCCTCCGACAGGGTGGGACCTACGAGCAGTACGTC. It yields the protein CATLRQGGTYEQYV.

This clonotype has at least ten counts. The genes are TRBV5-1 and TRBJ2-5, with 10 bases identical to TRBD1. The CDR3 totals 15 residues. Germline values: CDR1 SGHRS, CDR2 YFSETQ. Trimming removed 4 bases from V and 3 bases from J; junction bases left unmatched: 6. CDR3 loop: CASSKGTGVKETQYF. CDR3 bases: TGCGCCAGCAGCAAGGGGACAGGGGTCAAAGAGACCCAGTACTTC.

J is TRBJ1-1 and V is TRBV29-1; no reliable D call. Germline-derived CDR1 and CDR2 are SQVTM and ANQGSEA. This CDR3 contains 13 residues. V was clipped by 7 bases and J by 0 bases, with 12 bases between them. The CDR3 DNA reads TGCAGCGCCGCCCAGGCGATGAACACTGAAGCTTTCTTT. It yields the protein CSAAQAMNTEAFF.

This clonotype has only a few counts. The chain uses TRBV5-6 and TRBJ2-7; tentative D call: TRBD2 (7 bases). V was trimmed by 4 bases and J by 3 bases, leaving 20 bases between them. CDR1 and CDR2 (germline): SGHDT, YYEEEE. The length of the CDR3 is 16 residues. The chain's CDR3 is CASSPQAGDTRYEQYV. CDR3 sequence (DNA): TGTGCCAGCAGCCCCCAGGCGGGGGACACCCGCTACGAGCAGTACGTC.

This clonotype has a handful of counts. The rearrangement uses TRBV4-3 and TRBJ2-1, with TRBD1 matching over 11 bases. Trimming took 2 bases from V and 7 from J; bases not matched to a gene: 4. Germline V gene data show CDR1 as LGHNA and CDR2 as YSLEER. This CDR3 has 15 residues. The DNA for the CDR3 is TGCGCCAGCAGCCAACGAGGACAGGGGGCGAATGAGCAGTTCTTC. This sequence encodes CASSQRGQGANEQFF.

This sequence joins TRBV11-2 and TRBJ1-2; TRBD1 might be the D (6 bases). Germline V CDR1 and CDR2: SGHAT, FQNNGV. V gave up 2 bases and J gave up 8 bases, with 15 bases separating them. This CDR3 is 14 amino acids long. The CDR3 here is CASSLHQGREGYTF. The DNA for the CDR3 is TGTGCCAGCAGCTTACATCAGGGGCGGGAAGGCTACACCTTC.

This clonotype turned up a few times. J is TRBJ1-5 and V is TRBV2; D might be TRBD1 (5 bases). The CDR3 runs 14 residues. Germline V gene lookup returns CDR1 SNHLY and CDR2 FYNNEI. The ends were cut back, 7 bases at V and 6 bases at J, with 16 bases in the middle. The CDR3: CASTEVGGVQPQHF. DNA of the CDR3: TGTGCCAGCACGGAGGTCGGGGGGGTTCAGCCCCAGCATTTT.

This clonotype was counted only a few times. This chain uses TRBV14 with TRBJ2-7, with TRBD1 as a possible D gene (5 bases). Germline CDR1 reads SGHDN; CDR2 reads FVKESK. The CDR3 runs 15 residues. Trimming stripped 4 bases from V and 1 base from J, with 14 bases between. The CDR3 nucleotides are TGTGCCAGCAGCCCCACAGGTCCGAAATCCTACGAGCAGTACTTC. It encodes CASSPTGPKSYEQYF.

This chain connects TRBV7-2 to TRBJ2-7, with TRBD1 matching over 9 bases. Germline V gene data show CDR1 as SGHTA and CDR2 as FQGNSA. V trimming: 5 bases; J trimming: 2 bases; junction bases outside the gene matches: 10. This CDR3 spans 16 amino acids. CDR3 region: CASSDRRDRGTYEQYF. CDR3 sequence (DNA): TGTGCCAGCAGCGATAGAAGAGACAGGGGGACCTACGAGCAGTACTTC.

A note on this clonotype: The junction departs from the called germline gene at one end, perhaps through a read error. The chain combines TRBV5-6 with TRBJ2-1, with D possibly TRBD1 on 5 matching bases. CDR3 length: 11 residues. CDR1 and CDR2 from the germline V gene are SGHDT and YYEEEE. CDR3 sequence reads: CASSLGGFINF. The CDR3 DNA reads TGTGCCAGCAGCTTGGGGGGCTTTATCAACTTC.

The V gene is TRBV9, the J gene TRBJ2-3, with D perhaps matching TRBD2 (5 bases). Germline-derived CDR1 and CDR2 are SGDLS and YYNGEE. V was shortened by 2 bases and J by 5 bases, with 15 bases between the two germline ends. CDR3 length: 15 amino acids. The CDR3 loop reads CASSVTGFSGDTQYF. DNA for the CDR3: TGTGCCAGCAGCGTGACGGGGTTTTCCGGAGATACGCAGTATTTT.

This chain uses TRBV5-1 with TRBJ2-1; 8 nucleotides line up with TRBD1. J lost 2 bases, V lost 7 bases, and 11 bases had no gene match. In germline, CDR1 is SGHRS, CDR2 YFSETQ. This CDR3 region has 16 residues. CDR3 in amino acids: CASLPEGQVTYNEQFF. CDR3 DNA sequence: TGCGCCAGCCTACCGGAGGGACAGGTCACCTACAATGAGCAGTTCTTC.

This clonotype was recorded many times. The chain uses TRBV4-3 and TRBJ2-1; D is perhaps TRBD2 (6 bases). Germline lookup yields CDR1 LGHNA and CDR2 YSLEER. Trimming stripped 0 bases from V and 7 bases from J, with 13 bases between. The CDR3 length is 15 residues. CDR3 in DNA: TGCGCCAGCAGCCAAGATCAAACTAGCAAGAATGAGCAGTTCTTC. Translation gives CASSQDQTSKNEQFF.